This TCR beta chain was observed in a study of cytomegalovirus exposure and HLA in healthy donors. PCR amplification relied on 60 Vbeta primers (plus 13 Jbeta primers). Libraries were prepared by immunoSEQ multiplex PCR; TCRdb keeps only in-frame clonotypes and omits some of them. The sample lists 200,000 to 250,000 clones; around 76% were seen once. Notes on this clone: No antigen is known for it.

Study findings and constraints: Reported results showed that the classifier diagnosed cytomegalovirus status with high specificity and sensitivity. Whilst most TCR sequences proved rare, a subset of public TCRs occurred across many donors. Common viral pathogens (according to a later analysis) appeared linked to several of the most significant clusters. Reportedly, TCR beta sequences accurately predicted HLA-A and HLA-B alleles in most subjects.

V was pared by 0 bases and J by 5 bases, with 9 bases between. There are 13 residues in the CDR3. Germline V CDR1 and CDR2: SGHNT, YYREEE (reference sequence). The specimen sequenced was PBMCs. V usage is TRBV5-4 and J usage is TRBJ2-7; D is unclear. The receptor was isolated from a man younger than 30 in good health and CMV-seronegative. The CDR3 region is CASSLAYLHEQYF. The CDR3 DNA reads TGTGCCAGCAGCTTGGCCTACCTCCACGAGCAGTACTTC.